Reported below is one TCR beta chain. The target of this receptor is not known. The sample holds no much larger clone one base away, and base qualities are not on file. The entry originates in a study of shared T cell receptors in the human thymus (dated by TCRdb to 2020 to 2022). For the study in its entirety: The study examined how self-reactive, shared T-cell receptor alpha chains are generated in the human thymus.

From the cysteine up to the phenylalanine, the CDR3 has a length of 13 residues. Only the CDR3 portion is preserved as DNA: 39 bases, with reading frame beginning at the first base. Sequences LNHNV (CDR1) and YYDKDF (CDR2) are obtained from the germline V gene (reference sequence). V is cut by 2 bases and J by 5 bases, and the space between the germline ends is 10 bases. Preparation of the library involved the immunoSEQ multiplex PCR assay. Here the immuneACCESS table is served through TCRdb, limited to in-frame sequences with V and J called. Missing clones are a known gap in these copies; in checked studies unresolved V genes cover under half, and the rest lacks a known reason. In this sample the table shows about 660,000 clones, approximately 88% of which occur a single time. The biggest ten clones account for approximately 0.01% of the sample. These data were also reused for a study on human thymus T cells. The second study's authors report: In Finland, the donors were immunologically healthy infants who were having open corrective cardiac surgery for congenital heart defects. Thymus tissue was obtained as surgical resects removed during corrective cardiac surgery. V and J gene segment usage appeared biased in both thymic and peripheral blood repertoires. The related research reported highly overlapping thymic TCR repertoires among unrelated individuals. TCR alpha and beta repertoires from roughly eight infant thymus samples and four related peripheral blood samples were characterized in the study. Donor ages ranged from roughly 7 to 244 days, and the cohort comprised over 5 male and two female infants. Thymocytes were released mechanically from tissue and stored at -70 °C as pellets of 10-30 million cells. A QIAsymphony instrument was used to extract genomic DNA from the frozen cell pellets. Using the immunoSEQ multiplex PCR assay, the TCRB and TCRAD loci were amplified from a standardized quantity of quality-controlled genomic DNA. Amplicons spanned the V(D)J region at a length sufficient to cover the CDR3 and identify V and J genes. The amplicons were sequenced on an Illumina platform via the commercial immunoSEQ service. Primer bias and sequencing errors were corrected using previously described methods, and TCRAD and TCRB definitions followed the IMGT database. Analysis of the repertoires was done with immunoSEQ Analyzer 3.0 and VDJTools and included basic statistics, V/J segment usage, diversity estimates, rarefaction and pairwise overlap. Diversity was estimated using the Chao1, ChaoE, Efron-Thisted, Shannon and inverse Simpson indices, and was also estimated on datasets down-sampled to the size of the smallest sample. For repertoire overlap, CDR3 nucleotide sequence, V gene and J gene had to match strictly, and clustering was done by Jaccard-based multidimensional scaling. On average, thymus samples gave roughly 800,000 unique TCRB clonotypes, whereas blood samples gave about 84,000.

This sequence was found in a boy under three years old with a congenital heart defect. Donor details come from another sample of the same person, matched by shared clones. Sequencing used thymocytes. The chain couples TRBV15 to TRBJ2-7; matching of 5 bases hints at TRBD1 as the D gene. At the DNA level, the sequence is TGTGCCACCAGCAGACAGGGCCCCCACGAGCAGTACTTC. The translation is CATSRQGPHEQYF. Extended through the reference TRBV15 and TRBJ2-7 proteins, this CDR3 yields the full variable domain: DAMVIQNPRYQVTQFGKPVTLSCSQTLNHNVMYWYQQKSSQAPKLLFHYYDKDFNNEADTPDNFQSRRPNTSFCFLDIRSPGLGDTAMYLCATSRQGPHEQYFGPGTRLTVT.